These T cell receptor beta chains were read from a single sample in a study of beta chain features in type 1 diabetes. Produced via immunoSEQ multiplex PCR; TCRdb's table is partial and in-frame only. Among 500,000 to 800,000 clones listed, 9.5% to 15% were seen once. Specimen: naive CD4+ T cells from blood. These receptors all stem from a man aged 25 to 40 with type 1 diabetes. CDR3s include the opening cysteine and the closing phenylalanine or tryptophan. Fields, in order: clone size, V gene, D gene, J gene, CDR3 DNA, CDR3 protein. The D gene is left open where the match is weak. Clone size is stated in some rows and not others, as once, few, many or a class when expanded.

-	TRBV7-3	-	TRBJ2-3	TGTGCCAGCAGCTCCCGGAGGGGGCAGGGCTACACAGATACGCAGTATTTT	CASSSRRGQGYTDTQYF
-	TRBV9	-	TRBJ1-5	TGTGCCAGCAGCCTACAGGGTGGAAATCAGCCCCAGCATTTT	CASSLQGGNQPQHF
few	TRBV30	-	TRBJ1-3	TGTGCCTGGAGCCGGACCGCCGGGGCCTCTGGAAACACCATATATTTT	CAWSRTAGASGNTIYF
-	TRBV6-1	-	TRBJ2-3	TGTGCCAGCAGTGAAGGGGTGGGGGTTGGCACAGATACGCAGTATTTT	CASSEGVGVGTDTQYF
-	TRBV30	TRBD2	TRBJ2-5	TGTGCCTGGAGTTTGGGGGGGGAGACCCAGTACTTC	CAWSLGGETQYF
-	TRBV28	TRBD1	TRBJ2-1	TGTGCCAGCACAGGGGGCCCACTATACAATGAGCAGTTCTTC	CASTGGPLYNEQFF
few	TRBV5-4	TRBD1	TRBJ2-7	TGTGCCAGCAGCAGGCCGGGACAGGGGGCCGACGAGCAGTACTTC	CASSRPGQGADEQYF
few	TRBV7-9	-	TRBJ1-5	TGTGCCAGCAGCTTCGAGGGTAGTCAGCCCCAGCATTTT	CASSFEGSQPQHF
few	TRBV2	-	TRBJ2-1	TGTGCCAGCAGTACGGGTAGCGGCAATGAGCAGTTCTTC	CASSTGSGNEQFF
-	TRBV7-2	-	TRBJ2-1	TGTGCCAGCAGCTTGGGTATTCTTCAGTTCTTC	CASSLGILQFF
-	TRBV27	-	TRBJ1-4	TGTGCCAGCAGTTATTCCTTCAGTTCGAATGAAAAACTGTTTTTT	CASSYSFSSNEKLFF
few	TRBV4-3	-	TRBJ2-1	TGCGCCAGCAGCCAAGATCGAGCTTTTCACAATGAGCAGTTCTTC	CASSQDRAFHNEQFF
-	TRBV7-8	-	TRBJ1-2	TGTGCCAGCAGCTTTTCTCAGGGAGTACCGGTGTATGGCTACACCTTC	CASSFSQGVPVYGYTF
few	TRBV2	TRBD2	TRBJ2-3	TGTGCCAGCAGTAGCGGGGGTGGCACAGATACGCAGTATTTT	CASSSGGGTDTQYF
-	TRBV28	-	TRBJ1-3	TGTGCCAGCAGTTTATTGGGAAACACCATATATTTT	CASSLLGNTIYF
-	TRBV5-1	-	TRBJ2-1	TGCGCCAGCAGCTTGGCGGCAGGGAGCTCCTACAATGAGCAGTTCTTC	CASSLAAGSSYNEQFF
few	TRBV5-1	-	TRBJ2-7	TGCGCCAGCAGGCCGCAGGGGCTATACTCCTACGAGCAGTACTTC	CASRPQGLYSYEQYF
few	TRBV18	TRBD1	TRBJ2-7	TGTGCCAGCTCACCCAAGGACAGGGGGTTCGACGAGCAGTACTTC	CASSPKDRGFDEQYF
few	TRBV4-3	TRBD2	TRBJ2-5	TGCGCCAGCAGCCAGGCGCCGGGACTAGCGCAAGAGACCCAGTACTTC	CASSQAPGLAQETQYF
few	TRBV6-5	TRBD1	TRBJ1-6	TGTGCCAGCAGTTACACCGGGACAGGGGGTTCACCCCTCCACTTT	CASSYTGTGGSPLHF
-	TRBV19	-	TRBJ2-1	TGTGCCAGTAGTCTCTCCGGGACGTCGGTCAATGAGCAGTTCTTC	CASSLSGTSVNEQFF
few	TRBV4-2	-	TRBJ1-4	TGTGCCAGCAGCCAAGATAGGGGATTGGATGAAAAACTGTTTTTT	CASSQDRGLDEKLFF
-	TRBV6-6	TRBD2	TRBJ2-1	TGTGCCACCCGACTAGCGGGGGACAATGAGCAGTTCTTC	CATRLAGDNEQFF
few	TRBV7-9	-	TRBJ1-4	TGTGCCAGCAGCTTCTGGGGGGTTAATGAAAAACTGTTTTTT	CASSFWGVNEKLFF
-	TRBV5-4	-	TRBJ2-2	TGTGCCAGCAGCTTGGCGGGAAATTCGAACACCGGGGAGCTGTTTTTT	CASSLAGNSNTGELFF
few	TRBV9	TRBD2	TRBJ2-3	TGTGCCAGCAGCGTAGGAGCGGGGAGCACAGATACGCAGTATTTT	CASSVGAGSTDTQYF
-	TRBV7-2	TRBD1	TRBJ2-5	TGTGCCAGCAACACGGACAGGTCAGGGACCCAGTACTTC	CASNTDRSGTQYF
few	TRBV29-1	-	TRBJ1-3	TGCAGCGTTGATAGCGATGGAAACACCATATATTTT	CSVDSDGNTIYF
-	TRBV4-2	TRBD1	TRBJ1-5	TGTGCCAGCAGCCGATTGCAGGGGGACCATCAGCCCCAGCATTTT	CASSRLQGDHQPQHF
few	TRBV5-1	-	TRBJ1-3	TGCGCCAGCAGCCGCACCAGCTCTGGAAACACCATATATTTT	CASSRTSSGNTIYF
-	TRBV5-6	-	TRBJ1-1	TGTGCCAGCAGCTTGGTCTCTGGGACTTACGAAGAAGCTTTCTTT	CASSLVSGTYEEAFF
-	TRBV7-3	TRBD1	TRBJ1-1	TGTGCCAGCAGCTCAGACAGGGGTGAAGCTTTCTTT	CASSSDRGEAFF
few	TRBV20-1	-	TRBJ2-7	TGCAGTGCTCAGACAGGCTACGAGCAGTACTTC	CSAQTGYEQYF
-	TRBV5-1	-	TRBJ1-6	TGCGCCAGCAGCTTGGAGTCTAATTCACCCCTCCACTTT	CASSLESNSPLHF
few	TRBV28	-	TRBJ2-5	TGTGCCAGCAGTTTGGTAGCCCGGGAGACCCAGTACTTC	CASSLVARETQYF
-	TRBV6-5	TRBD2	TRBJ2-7	TGTGCCAGCAGTACCTCGACCGGGACTAGCGGGGAGCAGTACTTC	CASSTSTGTSGEQYF
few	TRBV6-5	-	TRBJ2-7	TGTGCCAGCAGCCCCGGGACTCAGAGCTCCTACGAGCAGTACTTC	CASSPGTQSSYEQYF
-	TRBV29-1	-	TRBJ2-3	TGCAGCGTTGAATTGTCTGGTAGTCTAACAGATACGCAGTATTTT	CSVELSGSLTDTQYF
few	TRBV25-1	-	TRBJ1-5	TGTGCCAGCACCTCGGGGGTAAATCAGCCCCAGCATTTT	CASTSGVNQPQHF
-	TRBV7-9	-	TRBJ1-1	TGTGCCAGCAGGGGAGCGGGGACTGAAGCTTTCTTT	CASRGAGTEAFF
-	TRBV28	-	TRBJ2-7	TGTGCCAGCACCATGGCGGCGGGCGAGCAGTACTTC	CASTMAAGEQYF
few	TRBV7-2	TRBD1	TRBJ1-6	TGTGCCAGCAGCATTACAGGGGAGGGTTCACCCCTCCACTTT	CASSITGEGSPLHF
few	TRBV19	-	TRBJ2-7	TGTGCCAGTAGTATAGCAAAGGGCTACGAGCAGTACTTC	CASSIAKGYEQYF
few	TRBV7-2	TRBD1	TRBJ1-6	TGTGCCAGCAGCTCCACAGGGGTCGGTAATTCACCCCTCCACTTT	CASSSTGVGNSPLHF
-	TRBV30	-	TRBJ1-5	TGTGCCTGGTCTTTCAGGGCGATAGGTGAGGTAGATCAGCCCCAGCATTTT	CAWSFRAIGEVDQPQHF